What follows is one TCR beta chain and its context. The antigen is not known. Generated by immunoSEQ multiplex PCR, the TCRdb table keeps only in-frame clones and is missing some. The sample contains approximately 340,000 clones, roughly 94% of which appear only once. This entry belongs to a study of Ad26.COV2.S vaccination and SARS-CoV-2 variants. Study results and caveats: Similar non-spike TCR breadth was seen in vaccine and placebo recipients. Total T cell responses were possibly underestimated by TCR breadth and depth analyses.

Per the germline V gene, CDR1 is MNHEY and CDR2 is SVGAGI. The CDR3 runs to 15 residues. The V and J ends lost 4 bases and 5 bases, in that order; junction bases with no gene match: 3. V usage is TRBV6-5 and J usage is TRBJ1-6; 9 nucleotides agree with TRBD1. The starting material was peripheral blood, obtained after recovery from COVID-19. The sequence derives from a human donor who had recovered from COVID-19. The CDR3 region is CASSLQGADNSPLHF. The CDR3 DNA reads as TGTGCCAGCAGTTTACAGGGGGCCGATAATTCACCCCTCCACTTT.